The present T cell receptor (beta chain) was sequenced within a study of T cells in Graves' hyperthyroidism and ophthalmopathy. Overall study results and limits: A model built on 13 V-J features separated ophthalmopathy from stable hyperthyroidism.

This clonotype was counted ten times or more. Its matching antigen is unknown. Trimming stripped 3 bases from V and 3 bases from J, with 12 bases between. Germline V gene sequence: CDR1 SGHAT, CDR2 FQNNGV. The CDR3 is 14 residues long. TCR beta CDR3 regions were amplified from RNA transcripts. HTBI primers were used for first-round RT-PCR of the TCR CDR3. TCRdb used MiXCR to reprocess the multiplex PCR reads, holding one entry per CDR3 protein. This sample has about 710,000 distinct CDR3 sequences, with 16% found just once. This chain joins TRBV11-2 and TRBJ2-7, with D perhaps given as TRBD1 or TRBD2 (5 bases each). Sequencing used blood. This TCR was recovered from a young man with Graves' hyperthyroidism. CDR3 in amino acids: CASSFSGALYEQYF. CDR3 DNA sequence: TGTGCCAGCAGCTTCTCCGGGGCCCTCTACGAGCAGTACTTC.